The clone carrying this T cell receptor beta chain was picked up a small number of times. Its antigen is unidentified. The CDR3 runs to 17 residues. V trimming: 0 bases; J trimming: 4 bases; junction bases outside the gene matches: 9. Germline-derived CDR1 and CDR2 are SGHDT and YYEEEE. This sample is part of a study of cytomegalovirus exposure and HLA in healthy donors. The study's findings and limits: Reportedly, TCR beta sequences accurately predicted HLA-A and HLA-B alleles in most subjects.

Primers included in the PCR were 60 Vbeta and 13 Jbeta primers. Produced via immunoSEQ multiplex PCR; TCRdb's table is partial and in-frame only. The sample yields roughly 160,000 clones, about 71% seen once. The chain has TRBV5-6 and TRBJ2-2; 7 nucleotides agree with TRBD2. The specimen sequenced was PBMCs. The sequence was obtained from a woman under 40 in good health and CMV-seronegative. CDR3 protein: CASSLGRGRAGTGELFF. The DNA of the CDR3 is TGTGCCAGCAGCTTGGGACGGGGGAGGGCCGGCACCGGGGAGCTGTTTTTT.